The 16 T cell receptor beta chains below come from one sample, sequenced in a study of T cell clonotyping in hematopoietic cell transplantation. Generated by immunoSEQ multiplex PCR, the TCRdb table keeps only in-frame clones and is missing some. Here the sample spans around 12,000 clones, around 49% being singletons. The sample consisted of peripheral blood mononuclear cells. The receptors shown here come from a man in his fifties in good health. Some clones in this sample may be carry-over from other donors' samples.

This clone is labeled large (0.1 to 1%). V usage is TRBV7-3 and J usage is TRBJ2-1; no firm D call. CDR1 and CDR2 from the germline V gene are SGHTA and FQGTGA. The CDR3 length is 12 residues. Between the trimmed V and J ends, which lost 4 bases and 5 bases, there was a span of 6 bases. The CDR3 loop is CASSYGNNEQFF. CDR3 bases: TGTGCCAGCAGCTACGGTAACAATGAGCAGTTCTTC. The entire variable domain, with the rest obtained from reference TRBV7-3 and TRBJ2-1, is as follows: GAGVSQTPSNKVTEKGKYVELRCDPISGHTALYWYRQSLGQGPEFLIYFQGTGAADDSGLPNDRFFAVRPEGSVSTLKIQRTERGDSAVYLCASSYGNNEQFFGPGTRLTVL.

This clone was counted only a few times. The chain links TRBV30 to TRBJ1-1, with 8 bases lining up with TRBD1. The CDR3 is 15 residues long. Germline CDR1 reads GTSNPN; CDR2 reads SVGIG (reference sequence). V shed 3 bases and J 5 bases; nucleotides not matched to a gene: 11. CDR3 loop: CAWRSARGRGTEAFF. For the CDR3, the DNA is TGTGCCTGGAGGTCGGCCAGGGGGCGCGGGACTGAAGCTTTCTTT.

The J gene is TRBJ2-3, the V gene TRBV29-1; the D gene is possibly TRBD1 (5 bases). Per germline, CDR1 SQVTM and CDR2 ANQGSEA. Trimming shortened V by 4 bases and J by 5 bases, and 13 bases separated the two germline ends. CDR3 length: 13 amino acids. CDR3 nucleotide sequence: TGCAGCGTTGCAACAGGAAGGGAAGATACGCAGTATTTT. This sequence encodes CSVATGREDTQYF.

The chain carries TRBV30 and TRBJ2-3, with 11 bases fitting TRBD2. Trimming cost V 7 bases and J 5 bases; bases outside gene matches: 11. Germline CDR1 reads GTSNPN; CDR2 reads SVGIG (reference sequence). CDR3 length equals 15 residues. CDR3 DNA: TGTGCCTCCGAGAGTTCGGGACTAGCGGAAGATACGCAGTATTTT. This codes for CASESSGLAEDTQYF.

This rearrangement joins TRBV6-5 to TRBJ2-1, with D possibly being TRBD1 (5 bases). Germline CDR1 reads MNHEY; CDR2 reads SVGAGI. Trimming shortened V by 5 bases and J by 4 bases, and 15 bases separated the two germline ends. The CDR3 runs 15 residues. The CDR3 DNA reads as TGTGCCAGCAGTAACCGTAGGGGAAGGTACAATGAGCAGTTCTTC. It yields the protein CASSNRRGRYNEQFF.

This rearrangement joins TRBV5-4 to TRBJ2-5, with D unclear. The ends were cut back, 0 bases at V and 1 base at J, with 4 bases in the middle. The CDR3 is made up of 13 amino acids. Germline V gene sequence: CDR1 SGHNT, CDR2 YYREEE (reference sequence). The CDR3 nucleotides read TGTGCCAGCAGCTTGGTAAGCCAAGAGACCCAGTACTTC. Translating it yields CASSLVSQETQYF.

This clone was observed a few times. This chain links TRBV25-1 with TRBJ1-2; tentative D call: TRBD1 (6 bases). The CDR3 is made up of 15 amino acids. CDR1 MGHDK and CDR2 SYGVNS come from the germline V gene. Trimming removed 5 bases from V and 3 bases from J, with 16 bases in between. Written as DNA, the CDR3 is TGTGCCAGCAGTAGGGGGTTGTTCGGGGACTATGGCTACACCTTC. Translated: CASSRGLFGDYGYTF.

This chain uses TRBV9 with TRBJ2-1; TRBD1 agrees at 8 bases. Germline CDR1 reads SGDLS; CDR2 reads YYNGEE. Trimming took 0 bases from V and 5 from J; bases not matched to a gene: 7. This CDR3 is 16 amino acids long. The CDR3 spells CASSVGTGNLHNEQFF. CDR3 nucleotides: TGTGCCAGCAGCGTAGGGACAGGGAACCTCCACAATGAGCAGTTCTTC.

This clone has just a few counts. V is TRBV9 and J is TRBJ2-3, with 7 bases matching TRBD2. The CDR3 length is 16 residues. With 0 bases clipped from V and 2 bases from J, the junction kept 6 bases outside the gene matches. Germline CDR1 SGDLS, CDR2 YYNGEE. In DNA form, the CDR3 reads TGTGCCAGCAGCGTAGGTGGTAGCGGGCTCACAGATACGCAGTATTTT. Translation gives CASSVGGSGLTDTQYF.

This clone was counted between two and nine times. CDR3 coding DNA: TGCAGTGCTCCTTACACCTACGAGCAGTACTTC. This gives the protein CSAPYTYEQYF. The chain recombines TRBV20-1 with TRBJ2-7, with D hard to call. In germline, CDR1 is DFQATT, CDR2 SNEGSKA (reference sequence). This CDR3 has 11 residues. V lost 5 bases, J lost 2 bases, and 7 bases lay in between.

The CDR3 sequence is CASRDSGGNNEQFF. CDR3 in DNA: TGTGCCAGTAGGGATAGCGGGGGAAACAATGAGCAGTTCTTC. J is TRBJ2-1 and V is TRBV19, with 9 bases lining up with TRBD2. The CDR3 length is 14 residues. With V trimmed by 6 bases and J by 5 bases, 5 bases remained unmatched. CDR1 LNHDA and CDR2 SQIVND come from the germline V gene (reference sequence).

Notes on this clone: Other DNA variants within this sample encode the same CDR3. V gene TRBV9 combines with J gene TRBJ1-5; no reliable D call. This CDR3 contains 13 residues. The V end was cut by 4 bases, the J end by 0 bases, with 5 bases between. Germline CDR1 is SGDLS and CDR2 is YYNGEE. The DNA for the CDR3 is TGTGCCAGCAGCCGGGATAGCAATCAGCCCCAGCATTTT. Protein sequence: CASSRDSNQPQHF.

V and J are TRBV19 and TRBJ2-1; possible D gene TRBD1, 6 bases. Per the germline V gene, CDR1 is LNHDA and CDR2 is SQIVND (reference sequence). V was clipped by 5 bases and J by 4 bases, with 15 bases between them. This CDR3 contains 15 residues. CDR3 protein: CASSLKGEPYNEQFF. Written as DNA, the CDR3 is TGTGCCAGTAGTTTAAAGGGGGAACCTTACAATGAGCAGTTCTTC.

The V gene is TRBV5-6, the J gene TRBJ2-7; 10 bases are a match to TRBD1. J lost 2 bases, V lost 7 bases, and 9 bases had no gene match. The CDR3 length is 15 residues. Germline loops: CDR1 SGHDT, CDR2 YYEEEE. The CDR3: CASELGQGNPYEQYF. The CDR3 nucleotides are TGTGCCAGCGAACTGGGACAGGGGAATCCCTACGAGCAGTACTTC.

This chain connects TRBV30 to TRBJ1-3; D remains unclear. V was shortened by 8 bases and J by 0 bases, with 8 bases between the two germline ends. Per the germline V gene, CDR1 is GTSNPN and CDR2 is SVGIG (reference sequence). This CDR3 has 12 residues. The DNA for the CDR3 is TGTGCCGGAAGGAACTCTGGAAACACCATATATTTT. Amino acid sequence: CAGRNSGNTIYF.

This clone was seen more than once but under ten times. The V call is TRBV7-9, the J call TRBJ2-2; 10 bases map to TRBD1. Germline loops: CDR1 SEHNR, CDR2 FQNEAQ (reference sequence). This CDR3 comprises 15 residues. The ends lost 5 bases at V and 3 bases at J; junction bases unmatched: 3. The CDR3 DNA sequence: TGTGCCAGCAGCCACGACAGGGGGCACACCGGGGAGCTGTTTTTT. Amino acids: CASSHDRGHTGELFF.